Following are 8 T cell receptor beta chains from one sample sequenced in a study of spatial heterogeneity in lung cancer. Specified time point: sample taken at primary tumor resection. No cells were sorted before sequencing. The whole RNA sequenced was extracted from tumor, nontumor lung or frozen PBMC. In TCRdb, the 5' RACE reads were re-called with MiXCR into one record per CDR3 protein. The sample yields 65,000 to 85,000 distinct CDR3 sequences, approximately 20% seen once. This sample comprised PBMCs, obtained at surgery. The origin of the receptors is a male donor with early-stage non-small cell lung cancer.

The chain uses TRBV6-2 or TRBV6-3 and TRBJ2-7; 9 nucleotides align to TRBD1. CDR3 length: 16 amino acids. The germline V gene encodes CDR1 MNHEY and CDR2 SVGEGT. Trimming at V came to 1 base and at J to 3 bases, leaving 7 bases not matched to a gene. Here the CDR3 reads CASSYLDPGQGYEQYF. In DNA, the CDR3 is TGTGCCAGCAGTTACTTAGATCCGGGACAGGGCTACGAGCAGTACTTC.

This chain joins TRBV6-1 and TRBJ2-6; D is undetermined. The CDR3 covers 15 residues. The V end lost 2 bases, the J end lost 2 bases, and 7 bases lay between the germline ends. CDR1 and CDR2 from the germline V gene are MNHNS and SASEGT. The CDR3 DNA is TGTGCCAGCAGTGAATATACCACTGGGGCCAACGTCCTGACTTTC. Residues: CASSEYTTGANVLTF.

This clonotype was found a few times. This chain links TRBV28 with TRBJ2-1, with 10 bases aligning to TRBD2. The CDR3 runs to 14 residues. Germline V gene data show CDR1 as MDHEN and CDR2 as SYDVKM. V was clipped by 4 bases and J by 7 bases; unmatched bases: 4. CDR3 in amino acids: CASSSQAGGNEQFF. Written as DNA, the CDR3 is TGTGCCAGCAGTTCCCAAGCGGGAGGGAATGAGCAGTTCTTC.

This clonotype was detected many times. The DNA for the CDR3 is TGTGCCAGCAACAGAGACTTCGGGACTAGTATAAATGAGCAGTTCTTC. Translation gives CASNRDFGTSINEQFF. V and J are TRBV4-2 and TRBJ2-1; 8 bases map to TRBD2. This CDR3 region has 16 residues. CDR1 LGHNA and CDR2 YNFKEQ come from the germline V gene. The trim removed 7 bases at V and 7 bases at J, leaving 15 bases unmatched.

The rearrangement joins TRBV28 to TRBJ2-1; no clear D gene. Germline V gene data show CDR1 as MDHEN and CDR2 as SYDVKM. Trimming pared 8 bases from V and 4 bases from J, leaving 6 bases between. This CDR3 contains 11 residues. In DNA form, the CDR3 reads TGTGCCAGCTTTAGATACAATGAGCAGTTCTTC. It encodes CASFRYNEQFF.

This clonotype was counted a few times. V usage is TRBV7-8 and J usage is TRBJ2-5, with D unresolved. The CDR3 consists of 15 residues. V was trimmed by 8 bases and J by 4 bases, leaving 20 bases between them. CDR1 SGHVS and CDR2 FQNEAQ come from the germline V gene. Here the CDR3 DNA reads TGTGCCAGCTCCCCCATTAGTCGGCCCATAGAGACCCAGTACTTC. Amino acid sequence: CASSPISRPIETQYF.

This clonotype was seen a few times. This chain links TRBV7-2 with TRBJ2-7; D remains ambiguous. Germline V gene sequence: CDR1 SGHTA, CDR2 FQGNSA. The CDR3 is 11 amino acids. V lost 5 bases and J 9 bases, leaving 11 bases between the germline ends. The CDR3 nucleotides read TGTGCCAGCAGCCTTAACAGAATGCAGTACTTC. Protein product: CASSLNRMQYF.

The table lists this clonotype with many counts. This chain uses TRBV29-1 with TRBJ1-4; D is uncertain. This CDR3 has 12 amino acids. Deletions cut 5 bases from V and 1 base from J, with 5 bases between. Germline CDR1 reads SQVTM; CDR2 reads ANQGSEA. As DNA, the CDR3 is TGCAGCGTTCAGAGAACTAATGAAAAACTGTTTTTT. This gives the protein CSVQRTNEKLFF.